This is a list of T cell receptor beta chains from one sample in a study of CD8 T cells in ankylosing spondylitis. TCRdb fed the 5' RACE reads into MiXCR, producing one record per CDR3 protein. The table has some 220,000 distinct CDR3 sequences, roughly a tenth seen once. The specimen was blood, either unsorted or a sorted T cell fraction (not recorded which). The receptors here all came from a male donor with ankylosing spondylitis or in good health (not recorded which). The CDR3 runs from the conserved cysteine through the conserved F or W. The order of the fields is clone size, D gene, J gene, V gene, CDR3 DNA, CDR3 protein. A D gene is named only where the DNA matches it firmly. Expanded clones get a size class; other rows say once, few or many, or leave the size out.

clone_size: .; d_call: TRBD2; j_call: TRBJ2-1; v_call: TRBV20-1; cdr3_nt: TGCTGTGCTAGCCCTTGGACTAGCGCTGCCCTCAATGAGCAGTTCTTC; cdr3_aa: CCASPWTSAALNEQFF
clone_size: .; d_call: TRBD1; j_call: TRBJ1-2; v_call: TRBV30; cdr3_nt: TGTGCCTGGAGCGCCCGGACAGGGGGCTTGCATGGCTACACCTTC; cdr3_aa: CAWSARTGGLHGYTF
clone_size: .; d_call: TRBD2; j_call: TRBJ2-5; v_call: TRBV7-6; cdr3_nt: TGTGTCAGCAGCCCCCCCGGGACTAGCGGATGGGGGGAGACCCAGTACTTC; cdr3_aa: CVSSPPGTSGWGETQYF
clone_size: many; d_call: .; j_call: TRBJ1-5; v_call: TRBV30; cdr3_nt: TGTGCCTGGAGTTCACAGGGTAGCAATCAGCCCCAGCATTTT; cdr3_aa: CAWSSQGSNQPQHF
clone_size: many; d_call: .; j_call: TRBJ2-7; v_call: TRBV28; cdr3_nt: TGTGCCAGCACCCATACCGGGACCAAAGGGGAGCAGTACTTC; cdr3_aa: CASTHTGTKGEQYF
clone_size: many; d_call: TRBD1; j_call: TRBJ2-1; v_call: TRBV5-6; cdr3_nt: TGTGCCACCCAGACAGGGGTAGGTTTCGTACACAATGAGCAGTTCTTC; cdr3_aa: CATQTGVGFVHNEQFF
clone_size: many; d_call: TRBD1; j_call: TRBJ1-3; v_call: TRBV5-1; cdr3_nt: TGCGCCAGCAGCGGCGGGACAGGGGGAAACACCATATATTTT; cdr3_aa: CASSGGTGGNTIYF
clone_size: many; d_call: TRBD1; j_call: TRBJ2-1; v_call: TRBV4-1; cdr3_nt: TGCGCCAGCAGCCAAGGGGACAGCAGCAATGAGCAGTTCTTC; cdr3_aa: CASSQGDSSNEQFF
clone_size: many; d_call: .; j_call: TRBJ2-3; v_call: TRBV5-1; cdr3_nt: TGCGCCAGCGGATACAGGGGCACAGATACGCAGTATTTT; cdr3_aa: CASGYRGTDTQYF
clone_size: many; d_call: .; j_call: TRBJ1-1; v_call: TRBV7-2; cdr3_nt: TGTGCCAGCAGCTTACCCCACAGGAACCCCCGGGACACTGAAGCTTTCTTT; cdr3_aa: CASSLPHRNPRDTEAFF
clone_size: once; d_call: .; j_call: TRBJ2-1; v_call: TRBV29-1; cdr3_nt: TGCAGCGTTGATCGGGGCACCTTCTACAGTGAGCAGTTCTTC; cdr3_aa: CSVDRGTFYSEQFF
clone_size: many; d_call: .; j_call: TRBJ2-5; v_call: TRBV20-1; cdr3_nt: TGCAGTGCTAGAGATGGGGGCCGGCAAGAGACCCAGTACTTC; cdr3_aa: CSARDGGRQETQYF
clone_size: many; d_call: .; j_call: TRBJ2-7; v_call: TRBV20-1; cdr3_nt: TGCAGTGCTAGAGATCGGGACACTCCCTACGAGCAGTACTTC; cdr3_aa: CSARDRDTPYEQYF
clone_size: many; d_call: .; j_call: TRBJ2-5; v_call: TRBV20-1; cdr3_nt: TGCAGTGCTAGAGAGAGGGCTTTCCAAGAGACCCAGTACTTC; cdr3_aa: CSARERAFQETQYF
clone_size: many; d_call: .; j_call: TRBJ2-3; v_call: TRBV27; cdr3_nt: TGTGCCAGCAGTCGCTGGGGGGGGCGTACAGATACGCAGTATTTT; cdr3_aa: CASSRWGGRTDTQYF
clone_size: many; d_call: TRBD1; j_call: TRBJ2-7; v_call: TRBV5-1; cdr3_nt: TGCGCCAGCAGCCCAGGGGACAGTGCTTGGGAGCAGTACTTC; cdr3_aa: CASSPGDSAWEQYF
clone_size: few; d_call: TRBD1; j_call: TRBJ1-1; v_call: TRBV5-6; cdr3_nt: TGTGCCAGCAGCATACGGGACAGGGCGGCCACTGAAGCTTTCTTT; cdr3_aa: CASSIRDRAATEAFF
clone_size: many; d_call: .; j_call: TRBJ2-1; v_call: TRBV20-1; cdr3_nt: TGCAGTGCCCCTCCCGGACTACAGAATGAGCAGTTCTTC; cdr3_aa: CSAPPGLQNEQFF
clone_size: many; d_call: TRBD1; j_call: TRBJ1-2; v_call: TRBV4-1; cdr3_nt: TGCGCCAGCAGCCCGGGATGGGACAGTAAAAGTGGCTACACCTTC; cdr3_aa: CASSPGWDSKSGYTF
clone_size: many; d_call: TRBD1; j_call: TRBJ1-1; v_call: TRBV29-1; cdr3_nt: TGCAGCGCCCGGACAGGGGAAAACACTGAAGCTTTCTTT; cdr3_aa: CSARTGENTEAFF
clone_size: many; d_call: TRBD2; j_call: TRBJ2-1; v_call: TRBV29-1; cdr3_nt: TGCAGCGTTGAATTCGGGACTAGCGGTTACAATGAGCAGTTCTTC; cdr3_aa: CSVEFGTSGYNEQFF
clone_size: .; d_call: TRBD1; j_call: TRBJ2-3; v_call: TRBV4-2; cdr3_nt: TGTGCCAGCAGCCAAGGACAGGGGCCAGATACGCAGTATTTT; cdr3_aa: CASSQGQGPDTQYF
clone_size: .; d_call: .; j_call: TRBJ2-2; v_call: TRBV24-1; cdr3_nt: TGTGCCACCAGTGGCCCCGGACGGAGCACCGGGGAACTGTTTTTT; cdr3_aa: CATSGPGRSTGELFF
clone_size: few; d_call: .; j_call: TRBJ1-2; v_call: TRBV30; cdr3_nt: TGTGCCTGGATCCCCTCGGGGAAATGGAGCTATGGCTACACCTTC; cdr3_aa: CAWIPSGKWSYGYTF
clone_size: many; d_call: .; j_call: TRBJ2-2; v_call: TRBV5-1; cdr3_nt: TGCGCCAGCAGCTTGGCACAGGGTACCGGGGAGCTGTTTTTT; cdr3_aa: CASSLAQGTGELFF
clone_size: .; d_call: .; j_call: TRBJ2-4; v_call: TRBV2; cdr3_nt: TGTGCCAGCAGTGACGGGAACAGGGCCAGTTTCCAAAACATTCAGTACTTC; cdr3_aa: CASSDGNRASFQNIQYF
clone_size: many; d_call: .; j_call: TRBJ1-2; v_call: TRBV12-3/TRBV12-4; cdr3_nt: TGTGCCAGCAGTCAGGACAACCTTAACTATGGCTACACCTTC; cdr3_aa: CASSQDNLNYGYTF
clone_size: many; d_call: .; j_call: TRBJ2-5; v_call: TRBV20-1; cdr3_nt: TGCAGTGCTTGGACAGACCAAGAGACCCAGTACTTC; cdr3_aa: CSAWTDQETQYF
clone_size: many; d_call: TRBD1; j_call: TRBJ2-7; v_call: TRBV27; cdr3_nt: TGTGCCAGCAGCATAAAACGGACAGGGACCTCCTACGAGCAGTACTTC; cdr3_aa: CASSIKRTGTSYEQYF
clone_size: few; d_call: TRBD1; j_call: TRBJ1-4; v_call: TRBV7-9; cdr3_nt: TGTGCCAGCAGCCTCGGACAGGGGGACGAAAAACTGTTTTTT; cdr3_aa: CASSLGQGDEKLFF
clone_size: few; d_call: .; j_call: TRBJ2-5; v_call: TRBV7-9; cdr3_nt: TGTGCCAGCAGCCGGAAAGAGACCCAGTACTTC; cdr3_aa: CASSRKETQYF
clone_size: many; d_call: .; j_call: TRBJ2-2; v_call: TRBV7-2; cdr3_nt: TGTGCCAGCAGCCGCAGCCGAGGGGAGCTGTTTTTT; cdr3_aa: CASSRSRGELFF
clone_size: .; d_call: .; j_call: TRBJ1-4; v_call: TRBV11-2; cdr3_nt: TGTGCCAGCAGCTTAAGAGGCATTGCAACTAATGAAAAACTGTTTTTT; cdr3_aa: CASSLRGIATNEKLFF
clone_size: few; d_call: .; j_call: TRBJ2-7; v_call: TRBV7-2; cdr3_nt: TGTGCCAGCAGCTCCCCGGGACTCTTATCGTACGAGCAGTACTTC; cdr3_aa: CASSSPGLLSYEQYF
clone_size: many; d_call: TRBD1; j_call: TRBJ1-1; v_call: TRBV6-1; cdr3_nt: TGTGCCAGCAGTGCGGACAGGACGAACACTGAAGCTTTCTTT; cdr3_aa: CASSADRTNTEAFF
clone_size: few; d_call: TRBD2; j_call: TRBJ2-1; v_call: TRBV2; cdr3_nt: TGTGCCAGCAGTGAAGCATTAGGCGGGAGCATCTACAATGAGCAGTTCTTC; cdr3_aa: CASSEALGGSIYNEQFF
clone_size: many; d_call: .; j_call: TRBJ2-3; v_call: TRBV20-1; cdr3_nt: TGCAGTGCCCCGGGGGGCTTGACGGATACGCAGTATTTT; cdr3_aa: CSAPGGLTDTQYF
clone_size: many; d_call: .; j_call: TRBJ1-2; v_call: TRBV12-3/TRBV12-4; cdr3_nt: TGTGCCAGCAGTTTAGGTTCCAGGGGCTACACCTTC; cdr3_aa: CASSLGSRGYTF
clone_size: many; d_call: .; j_call: TRBJ2-2; v_call: TRBV9; cdr3_nt: TGTGCCAGCAGCTCGATGCCCGGCACCGGGGAGCTGTTTTTT; cdr3_aa: CASSSMPGTGELFF
clone_size: .; d_call: .; j_call: TRBJ2-7; v_call: TRBV7-4; cdr3_nt: TGTGCCTGGAGCCCGGACAGTGTTAACGAGCAGTACTTC; cdr3_aa: CAWSPDSVNEQYF
clone_size: many; d_call: .; j_call: TRBJ2-7; v_call: TRBV3-1; cdr3_nt: TGTGCCAGCAGCCGAGGAACAGGCGGCTACGAGCAGTACTTC; cdr3_aa: CASSRGTGGYEQYF
clone_size: many; d_call: .; j_call: TRBJ2-7; v_call: TRBV5-1; cdr3_nt: TGCGCCAGCAGCTTGAACGGCTACGAGCAGTACTTC; cdr3_aa: CASSLNGYEQYF
clone_size: many; d_call: .; j_call: TRBJ1-6; v_call: TRBV9; cdr3_nt: TGTGCCAGCAGCGCGGACAGTAGCTCCTATAATTCACCCCTCCACTTT; cdr3_aa: CASSADSSSYNSPLHF
clone_size: .; d_call: .; j_call: TRBJ2-6; v_call: TRBV5-1; cdr3_nt: TGCGCCAGCAGGCTCGGCATCGGGGCCAACGTCCTGACTTTC; cdr3_aa: CASRLGIGANVLTF
clone_size: many; d_call: .; j_call: TRBJ1-1; v_call: TRBV5-1; cdr3_nt: TGCGCCAGCAGCTTGGCAGGGACCTACACTGAAGCTTTCTTT; cdr3_aa: CASSLAGTYTEAFF
clone_size: many; d_call: .; j_call: TRBJ2-1; v_call: TRBV3-1; cdr3_nt: TGTGCCAGCAGCCCCGCCGGCGGGGGCGGACGTGAGCAGTTCTTC; cdr3_aa: CASSPAGGGGREQFF
clone_size: many; d_call: TRBD1; j_call: TRBJ1-5; v_call: TRBV20-1; cdr3_nt: TGCAGTGCTATCTCCGGGACAGAAGGTCAGCCCCAGCATTTT; cdr3_aa: CSAISGTEGQPQHF
clone_size: many; d_call: .; j_call: TRBJ2-4; v_call: TRBV7-2; cdr3_nt: TGTGCCAGCAGCACAGGGGCCAAAAACATTCAGTACTTC; cdr3_aa: CASSTGAKNIQYF
clone_size: many; d_call: .; j_call: TRBJ1-6; v_call: TRBV12-3/TRBV12-4; cdr3_nt: TGTGCCAGCACCGGGCCAAACGGGAATTCACCCCTCCACTTT; cdr3_aa: CASTGPNGNSPLHF
clone_size: many; d_call: .; j_call: TRBJ2-7; v_call: TRBV20-1; cdr3_nt: TGCAGTGCTAGAGCCACTCTTTACGAGCAGTACTTC; cdr3_aa: CSARATLYEQYF
clone_size: .; d_call: .; j_call: TRBJ1-3; v_call: TRBV29-1; cdr3_nt: TGCAGCGTTGAAAACAGGGCGGGGAGAAACACCATATATTTT; cdr3_aa: CSVENRAGRNTIYF
clone_size: many; d_call: .; j_call: TRBJ2-2; v_call: TRBV6-2/TRBV6-3; cdr3_nt: TGTGCCAGCCGAGGGGGGACCAACACCGGGGAGCTGTTTTTT; cdr3_aa: CASRGGTNTGELFF
clone_size: many; d_call: .; j_call: TRBJ2-5; v_call: TRBV12-3/TRBV12-4; cdr3_nt: TGTGCCAGCAGTTTCAAGGGGCCCTATCAAGAGACCCAGTACTTC; cdr3_aa: CASSFKGPYQETQYF
clone_size: .; d_call: TRBD1; j_call: TRBJ2-3; v_call: TRBV5-5; cdr3_nt: TGTGCCAGCAGCTCCTTTGACAGGGTCCCAGATACGCAGTATTTT; cdr3_aa: CASSSFDRVPDTQYF
clone_size: many; d_call: .; j_call: TRBJ2-5; v_call: TRBV5-1; cdr3_nt: TGCGCCAGCAGCTTTCGAGAGACCCAGTACTTC; cdr3_aa: CASSFRETQYF